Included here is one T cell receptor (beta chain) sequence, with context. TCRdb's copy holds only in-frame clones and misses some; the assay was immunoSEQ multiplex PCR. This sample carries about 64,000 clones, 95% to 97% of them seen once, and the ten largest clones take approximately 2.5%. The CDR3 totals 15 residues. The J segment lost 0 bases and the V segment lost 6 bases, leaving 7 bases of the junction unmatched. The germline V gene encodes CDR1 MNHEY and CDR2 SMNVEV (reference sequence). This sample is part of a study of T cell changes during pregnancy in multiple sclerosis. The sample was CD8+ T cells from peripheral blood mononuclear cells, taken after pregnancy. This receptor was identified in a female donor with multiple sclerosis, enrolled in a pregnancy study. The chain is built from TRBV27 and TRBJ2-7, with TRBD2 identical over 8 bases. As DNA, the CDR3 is TGTGCCAGCAGCCAACGGGGGGGTATCTCCTACGAGCAGTACTTC. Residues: CASSQRGGISYEQYF.